This T cell receptor beta chain originates from a study of cytomegalovirus exposure and HLA in healthy donors. General observations from the study: What was likely a sequencing artifact was a cluster of highly shared sequence variants. Roughly uniform depth of sequencing across donors was assumed in presence/absence analyses.

To note about this clone: As yet, its antigen is unknown.

This PCR relied on a set of 60 Vbeta primers and 13 Jbeta primers. TCRdb's table, derived via immunoSEQ multiplex PCR, lists solely in-frame clones and lacks some. The sample lists 110,000 or so clones; over 65% were seen once. The CDR3 spans 15 residues. V lost 2 bases, J lost 2 bases, and 10 bases lay in between. CDR1 is ENHRY, CDR2 SYGVKD, per germline. The material sequenced was PBMCs. The V call is TRBV10-3, the J call TRBJ1-5; weak D call: TRBD1 (6 bases). The sequence came from a woman aged 40 to 49 in good health and CMV-seropositive. The CDR3: CAISENRVGNQPQHF. Here the CDR3 DNA reads TGTGCCATCAGTGAGAACAGGGTTGGCAATCAGCCCCAGCATTTT.